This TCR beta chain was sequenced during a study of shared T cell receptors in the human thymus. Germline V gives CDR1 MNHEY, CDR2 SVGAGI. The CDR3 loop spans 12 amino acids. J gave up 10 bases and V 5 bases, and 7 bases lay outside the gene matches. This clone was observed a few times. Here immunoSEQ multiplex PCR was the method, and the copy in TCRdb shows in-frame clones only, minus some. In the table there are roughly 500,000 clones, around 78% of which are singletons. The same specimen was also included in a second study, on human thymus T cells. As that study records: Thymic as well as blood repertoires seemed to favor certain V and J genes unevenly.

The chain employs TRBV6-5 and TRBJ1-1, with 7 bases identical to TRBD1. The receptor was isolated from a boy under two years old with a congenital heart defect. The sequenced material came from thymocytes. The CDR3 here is CASSPTRGVAFF. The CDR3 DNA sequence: TGTGCCAGCAGTCCCACCAGGGGGGTAGCTTTCTTT.